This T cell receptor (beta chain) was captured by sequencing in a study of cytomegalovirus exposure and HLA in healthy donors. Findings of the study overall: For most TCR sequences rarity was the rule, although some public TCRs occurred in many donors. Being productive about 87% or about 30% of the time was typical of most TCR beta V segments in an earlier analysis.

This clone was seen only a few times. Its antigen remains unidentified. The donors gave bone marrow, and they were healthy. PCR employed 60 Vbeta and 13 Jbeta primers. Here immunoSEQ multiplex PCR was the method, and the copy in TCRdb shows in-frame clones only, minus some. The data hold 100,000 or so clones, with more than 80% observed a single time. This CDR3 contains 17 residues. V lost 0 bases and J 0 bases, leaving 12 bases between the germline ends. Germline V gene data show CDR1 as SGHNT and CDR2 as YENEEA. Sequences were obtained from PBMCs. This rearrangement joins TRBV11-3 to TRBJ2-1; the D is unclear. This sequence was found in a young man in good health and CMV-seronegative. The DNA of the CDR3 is TGTGCCAGCAGCTTAGATCTTCCCACGAGCTCCTACAATGAGCAGTTCTTC. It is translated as CASSLDLPTSSYNEQFF.